The 28 T cell receptor beta chains below were found in one sample sequenced in a study of blood T cell repertoires in COVID-19. Clones were read by immunoSEQ multiplex PCR, and TCRdb kept only the in-frame ones, dropping some. The sample lists more than 120,000 clones; 70% to 90% were seen once. Sequencing input: peripheral blood. The receptor source for this set is a human donor in a cohort sampled during active COVID-19.

The J gene is TRBJ1-2, the V gene TRBV2, with a tentative D call TRBD1 (5 bases). Germline V gives CDR1 SNHLY, CDR2 FYNNEI. Trimming pared 10 bases from V and 6 bases from J, leaving 18 bases between. This CDR3 is built from 13 residues. CDR3: CATPPIAGNGYTF. The CDR3 nucleotides read TGTGCCACCCCCCCCATAGCAGGGAATGGCTACACCTTC. The full variable domain, with the rest looked up from reference TRBV2 and TRBJ1-2, is EPEVTQTPSHQVTQMGQEVILRCVPISNHLYFYWYRQILGQKVEFLVSFYNNEISEKSEIFDDQFSVERPDGSNFTLKIRSTKLEDSAMYFCATPPIAGNGYTFGSGTRLTVV.

The chain is built from TRBV7-9 and TRBJ2-3, with D tentatively TRBD2 (5 bases). Germline values: CDR1 SEHNR, CDR2 FQNEAQ (reference sequence). The CDR3 extends over 13 amino acids. Trimming removed 1 base from V and 8 bases from J, with 10 bases in between. This chain's CDR3 is CASSLERSGTQYF. CDR3 coding DNA: TGTGCCAGCAGCTTAGAGCGGAGCGGTACGCAGTATTTT.

The CDR3 DNA reads TGTGCCAGCAGTAGCTCTCAGGGACAGGGGTACGAGCAGTACTTC. Protein product: CASSSSQGQGYEQYF. The chain recombines TRBV6-6 with TRBJ2-7; TRBD1 matches at 10 bases. Germline CDR1 is MNHNY and CDR2 is SVGAGI (reference sequence). With 5 bases clipped from V and 4 bases from J, the junction kept 8 bases outside the gene matches. CDR3 length: 15 residues.

The chain joins TRBV12-5 to TRBJ1-5; 7 positions match TRBD1. This CDR3 comprises 16 residues. After removal of 3 bases from V and 0 bases from J, the junction contained 5 bases not matched to a gene. In germline, CDR1 is LGHNT, CDR2 FRNRAP. In DNA form, the CDR3 reads TGTGCTAGTGGTTTACAGGGACAGCTTAGCAATCAGCCCCAGCATTTT. This codes for CASGLQGQLSNQPQHF. The entire variable domain, with the rest obtained from reference TRBV12-5 and TRBJ1-5, is as follows: DARVTQTPRHKVTEMGQEVTMRCQPILGHNTVFWYRQTMMQGLELLAYFRNRAPLDDSGMPKDRFSAEMPDATLATLKIQPSEPRDSAVYFCASGLQGQLSNQPQHFGDGTRLSIL.

The rearrangement links TRBV18 to TRBJ1-1; D remains ambiguous. The CDR3 has 15 residues. The germline V and J ends were trimmed by 3 bases and 5 bases, with 16 bases remaining between them. The germline CDR1 and CDR2 sequences are KGHSH and LQKENI. CDR3 sequence: CASSPNYIRETEAFF. CDR3 coding DNA: TGTGCCAGCTCACCTAATTATATACGGGAGACTGAAGCTTTCTTT.

The chain couples TRBV2 to TRBJ2-1; 9 positions match TRBD2. V dropped 7 bases and J dropped 8; count of bases not matched to a gene: 6. Germline CDR1 and CDR2: SNHLY and FYNNEI. The CDR3 spans 13 residues. CDR3: CASKGTSTDEQFF. The CDR3 nucleotides read TGTGCCAGCAAGGGGACTAGCACGGATGAGCAGTTCTTC.

As concerns this clone: This specimen includes other DNA sequences encoding the same CDR3. The J gene is TRBJ2-7, the V gene TRBV10-3, with D uncertain. CDR3 length: 12 amino acids. Germline V lookup: CDR1 ENHRY, CDR2 SYGVKD. The V end was cut by 3 bases, the J end by 3 bases, with 6 bases between. As DNA, the CDR3 is TGTGCCATCAGTGAACAAGTCTACGAGCAGTACTTC. Its protein is CAISEQVYEQYF.

The V gene is TRBV24-1, the J gene TRBJ2-1, with D possibly being TRBD1 (5 bases). This CDR3 is 16 amino acids long. Trimming cost V 3 bases and J 8 bases, with 19 bases left between them. CDR1 is KGHDR, CDR2 SFDVKD, per germline. This CDR3 is CATSDPNPGRAHEQFF. The CDR3 bases are TGTGCCACCAGTGATCCGAACCCTGGCAGGGCCCATGAGCAGTTCTTC.

The rearrangement joins TRBV7-9 to TRBJ1-1; the D is unclear. Trimming took off 2 bases at V and 2 bases at J, with 9 bases between the two ends. The CDR3 length is 14 residues. Germline CDR1 reads SEHNR; CDR2 reads FQNEAQ (reference sequence). CDR3 residues: CASSLSRRNTEAFF. Here the CDR3 DNA reads TGTGCCAGCAGCTTAAGCAGGCGAAACACTGAAGCTTTCTTT.

The rearrangement uses TRBV11-2 and TRBJ2-3, with 10 bases that match TRBD2. The CDR3 sequence is 18 residues long. Germline-derived CDR1 and CDR2 are SGHAT and FQNNGV. Trimming took 6 bases from V and 2 from J; bases not matched to a gene: 14. CDR3 sequence reads: CASRKVVGLAGDTDTQYF. The CDR3 DNA follows: TGTGCCAGCAGGAAAGTAGTGGGGCTAGCGGGGGACACAGATACGCAGTATTTT.

The chain carries TRBV4-1 and TRBJ2-4, with D hard to call. CDR1 MGHRA and CDR2 YSYEKL come from the germline V gene. The CDR3 spans 16 residues. V was shortened by 1 base and J by 0 bases, with 10 bases between the two germline ends. CDR3 protein: CASSQGQAIAKNIQYF. DNA of the CDR3: TGCGCCAGCAGCCAAGGGCAGGCTATAGCCAAAAACATTCAGTACTTC.

This clone is a singleton in its sample. This rearrangement joins TRBV6-6 to TRBJ1-4; 9 bases agree with TRBD1. The CDR3 contains 16 residues. With V trimmed by 6 bases and J by 2 bases, 7 bases remained unmatched. Germline-derived CDR1 and CDR2 are MNHNY and SVGAGI (reference sequence). CDR3 loop: CASRDRGLGTNEKLFF. DNA for the CDR3: TGTGCCAGCAGGGACAGGGGCCTTGGCACTAATGAAAAACTGTTTTTT.

This clone was counted once. This chain uses TRBV11-2 with TRBJ1-3; D is unclear. The CDR3 is 16 amino acids. CDR1 and CDR2 from the germline V gene are SGHAT and FQNNGV. Trimming took 4 bases from V and 8 from J, leaving 21 bases between them. This CDR3 is CASSSVKRRVRDTIYF. The CDR3 nucleotides are TGTGCCAGCAGCTCTGTTAAACGGCGGGTTCGGGACACCATATATTTT.

The CDR3 sequence: CASSQVTLNTEAFF. For the CDR3, the DNA is TGCGCCAGCAGCCAAGTGACTTTGAACACTGAAGCTTTCTTT. The chain links TRBV4-1 to TRBJ1-1; no clear D. Germline V gives CDR1 MGHRA, CDR2 YSYEKL. Trimming took 1 base from V and 0 from J, leaving 6 bases between them. This CDR3 is built from 14 residues.

DNA for the CDR3: TGTGCCAGCAGCCAAGGGTCTAGCTATGGCTACACCTTC. Protein product: CASSQGSSYGYTF. The chain carries TRBV3-1 (or the pseudogene TRBV3-2) and TRBJ1-2; D ambiguous. With 1 base removed from V and 4 bases from J, the gap between germline ends came to 7 bases. CDR1 is LGHDT and CDR2 is YNNKEL in the germline V gene (reference sequence). The CDR3 sequence is 13 residues long.

The chain combines TRBV5-1 with TRBJ2-1, with D possibly matching TRBD2 (5 bases). V lost 0 bases, J lost 1 base, and 8 bases lay in between. This CDR3 comprises 15 residues. The germline gives CDR1 SGHRS, CDR2 YFSETQ. CDR3 nucleotides: TGCGCCAGCAGCTTGGAGGAGGAGTCCTACAATGAGCAGTTCTTC. This encodes CASSLEEESYNEQFF.

This chain links TRBV5-4 with TRBJ1-1; 8 bases are a match to TRBD1. V lost 6 bases to trimming and J lost 4 bases; unmatched junction nucleotides: 5. The length of the CDR3 is 13 residues. Germline V gene data show CDR1 as SGHNT and CDR2 as YYREEE (reference sequence). The CDR3 DNA sequence: TGTGCCAGCACCGCTACAGGGGGCACTGAAGCTTTCTTT. Amino acids: CASTATGGTEAFF. Full variable domain (outside the CDR3, taken from reference TRBV5-4 and TRBJ1-1): ETGVTQSPTHLIKTRGQQVTLRCSSQSGHNTVSWYQQALGQGPQFIFQYYREEENGRGNFPPRFSGLQFPNYSSELNVNALELDDSALYLCASTATGGTEAFFGQGTRLTVV.

The rearrangement uses TRBV5-1 and TRBJ1-1; tentatively, D is TRBD1 (6 bases). Germline CDR1 and CDR2: SGHRS and YFSETQ. The CDR3 runs 16 residues. Trimming took off 3 bases at V and 1 base at J, with 16 bases between the two ends. CDR3 nucleotide sequence: TGCGCCAGCAGCTCGGACAGTTGGAGAACGAACACTGAAGCTTTCTTT. Its translation: CASSSDSWRTNTEAFF. Full variable domain (outside the CDR3, taken from reference TRBV5-1 and TRBJ1-1): KAGVTQTPRYLIKTRGQQVTLSCSPISGHRSVSWYQQTPGQGLQFLFEYFSETQRNKGNFPGRFSGRQFSNSRSEMNVSTLELGDSALYLCASSSDSWRTNTEAFFGQGTRLTVV.

V usage is TRBV14 and J usage is TRBJ1-6; 7 bases are a match to TRBD1. The CDR3 is 14 residues long. Germline CDR1 is SGHDN and CDR2 is FVKESK. Losses at the gene ends were 0 bases for V and 7 bases for J; bases not matched to a gene: 0. The CDR3 sequence is CASSQETGNSPLHF. Written as DNA, the CDR3 is TGTGCCAGCAGCCAAGAGACAGGGAATTCACCCCTCCACTTT.

V and J are TRBV6-5 and TRBJ2-7; TRBD1 might be the D (6 bases). The CDR3 has 14 residues. V lost 6 bases and J 2 bases, leaving 14 bases between the germline ends. Per germline, CDR1 MNHEY and CDR2 SVGAGI. CDR3 nucleotides: TGTGCCAGCAGATCGACAGGTTTGACCTACGAGCAGTACTTC. Its protein product is CASRSTGLTYEQYF.

The gene calls are TRBV29-1 and TRBJ1-3; unclear D gene. The CDR3 totals 14 residues. The V gene's germline CDR1 is SQVTM and CDR2 ANQGSEA. V gave up 6 bases and J gave up 0 bases, with 12 bases separating them. The CDR3 spells CSVMSRLSGNTIYF. CDR3 sequence (DNA): TGCAGCGTCATGTCGCGTCTCTCTGGAAACACCATATATTTT. The full variable domain, its missing parts supplied by reference TRBV29-1 and TRBJ1-3, is SAVISQKPSRDICQRGTSLTIQCQVDSQVTMMFWYRQQPGQSLTLIATANQGSEATYESGFVIDKFPISRPNLTFSTLTVSNMSPEDSSIYLCSVMSRLSGNTIYFGEGSWLTVV.

The chain carries TRBV7-2 and TRBJ2-7, with 9 bases lining up with TRBD1. The CDR3 loop spans 15 amino acids. Unmatched junction bases numbered 9, after V lost 3 bases and J lost 6 bases. CDR1 SGHTA and CDR2 FQGNSA come from the germline V gene. The CDR3 region is CASSLGQGLLGEQYF. The CDR3 region has the DNA TGTGCCAGCAGCTTGGGACAGGGTCTATTGGGCGAGCAGTACTTC.

As concerns this clone: At one boundary the junction diverges from the germline segment, which might be a read error. The chain has TRBV2 and TRBJ1-1, with a tentative D call TRBD1 (5 bases). This CDR3 is built from 13 residues. Germline values: CDR1 SNHLY, CDR2 FYNNEI. The CDR3 reads CANSWGEDTEAFF. CDR3 DNA sequence: TGTGCCAACAGTTGGGGGGAGGACACGGAAGCTTTCTTT.

The chain carries TRBV7-3 and TRBJ2-7; tentative D call: TRBD1 (6 bases). The length of the CDR3 is 13 residues. Looked up from germline, CDR1 is SGHTA and CDR2 is FQGTGA. Trimming shortened V by 5 bases and J by 10 bases, and 18 bases separated the two germline ends. In nucleotides, the CDR3 is TGTGCCAGCAGCCCGACAACAGGGTCCCAACAGTACTTC. This encodes CASSPTTGSQQYF.

The chain joins TRBV30 to TRBJ2-3; 8 bases match TRBD2. The CDR3 contains 14 residues. Germline CDR1 reads GTSNPN; CDR2 reads SVGIG (reference sequence). The ends lost 8 bases at V and 4 bases at J; junction bases unmatched: 11. CDR3 in DNA: TGTGCCACGCCCAGCGCGGGGGGCTCAGATACGCAGTATTTT. Residues: CATPSAGGSDTQYF.

The V and J genes are TRBV7-9 and TRBJ2-2; the D gene is possibly TRBD2 (6 bases). V gave up 1 base and J gave up 2 bases, with 11 bases separating them. This CDR3 has 16 amino acids. Per the germline V gene, CDR1 is SEHNR and CDR2 is FQNEAQ (reference sequence). The CDR3 nucleotides read TGTGCCAGCAGCTTAGTGGGGGGACCTAACACCGGGGAGCTGTTTTTT. Its translation is CASSLVGGPNTGELFF.

This clone was detected only once. The V and J genes are TRBV7-2 and TRBJ2-1; TRBD2 aligns across 15 bases. Trimming removed 5 bases from V and 7 bases from J; junction bases left unmatched: 6. Germline values: CDR1 SGHTA, CDR2 FQGNSA. The CDR3 covers 16 residues. The CDR3 here is CASSPLGTSGGNEQFF. Written as DNA, the CDR3 is TGTGCCAGCAGCCCCCTCGGGACTAGCGGGGGGAATGAGCAGTTCTTC. Together with reference TRBV7-2 and TRBJ2-1, the CDR3 gives the full variable domain: GAGVSQSPSNKVTEKGKDVELRCDPISGHTALYWYRQSLGQGLEFLIYFQGNSAPDKSGLPSDRFSAERTGGSVSTLTIQRTQQEDSAVYLCASSPLGTSGGNEQFFGPGTRLTVL.

The gene calls are TRBV18 and TRBJ1-1; D gene ambiguous. Germline V gene lookup returns CDR1 KGHSH and CDR2 LQKENI. The CDR3 loop spans 15 amino acids. V lost 0 bases and J 4 bases, leaving 12 bases between the germline ends. CDR3 region: CASSPPLLWATEAFF. CDR3 DNA: TGTGCCAGCTCACCACCGCTCCTCTGGGCCACTGAAGCTTTCTTT.